A selection of T cell receptor beta chains follows, all from one sample in a study of blood T cell repertoires in COVID-19. The method was immunoSEQ multiplex PCR; TCRdb's version includes in-frame clones alone and lacks a portion of them. The sample consists of some 54,000 clones, 81% of them appearing once. Sequencing was done on a sample of peripheral blood. The receptors were gathered from an elderly woman with COVID-19, enrolled during active disease. Both conserved end residues are part of each CDR3.

v_call	j_call	cdr3_aa
TRBV11-3	TRBJ2-1	CASSMTSPYNEQFF
TRBV7-2	TRBJ2-1	CASSGRLAGVGNEQFF
TRBV11-2	TRBJ1-4	CASSSGTALEKLFF
TRBV28	TRBJ2-5	CASSLWSVGVETQYF
TRBV11-2	TRBJ2-1	CASSPGLVTYNEQFF
TRBV11-2	TRBJ1-1	CASSSGQVVAEAFF
TRBV2	TRBJ1-5	CASSGFSPAATYSNQPQHF
TRBV6-5	TRBJ2-1	CASSYSGLAGNEQFF
TRBV7-9	TRBJ2-7	CASSPPGSYEQYF
TRBV3-1/TRBV3-2	TRBJ2-5	CASSQTQGTSGQETQYF
TRBV30	TRBJ1-5	CAWSGPGAANSNQPQHF
TRBV19	TRBJ2-7	CASSITLDREQYF
TRBV5-6	TRBJ2-3	CASSWGDRARTDTQYF
TRBV7-3	TRBJ2-1	CASSQRGSPSSYNEQFF
TRBV29-1	TRBJ2-7	CSVEDSLRTSGRAWGYEQYF
TRBV7-3	TRBJ2-3	CASSLTSGTDTQYF
TRBV6-5	TRBJ2-7	CASSTGTGREQYF
TRBV5-4	TRBJ2-7	CASSPDQGVREQYF
TRBV28	TRBJ2-7	CASSLDRVYEQYF
TRBV30	TRBJ1-2	CAWSGRGQSNYGYTF
TRBV9	TRBJ2-6	CASTLRASGANVLTF
TRBV9	TRBJ1-5	CASSVGTNQPQHF
TRBV29-1	TRBJ2-5	CSVEDLGLAGETQYF
TRBV19	TRBJ2-7	CASSMGPYEQYF
TRBV29-1	TRBJ1-4	CSVRGGWDITTNEKLFF
TRBV4-1	TRBJ2-5	CASSQGTGTRYF
TRBV9	TRBJ2-1	CASSVVASGSSYNEQFF
TRBV28	TRBJ1-4	CASLEGGLRKLFF
TRBV3-1/TRBV3-2	TRBJ2-7	CASSPTSNYEQYF
TRBV19	TRBJ1-5	CASSINGQGSAQPQHF
TRBV27	TRBJ1-1	CASSLQGMNTEAFF
TRBV12-3/TRBV12-4	TRBJ2-5	CASSSYRGETQYF
TRBV29-1	TRBJ2-6	CSVDFSGRSGANVLTF
TRBV7-2	TRBJ2-1	CASVLLGPSYNEQFF
TRBV5-5	TRBJ1-4	CASSLAVSSRPNEKLFF
TRBV2	TRBJ1-4	CASRLQGVANEKLFF
TRBV5-5	TRBJ2-2	CASSLISTSGIPGELFF
TRBV7-3	TRBJ2-2	CASSLGPGDSTGELFF
TRBV5-1	TRBJ1-5	CASSLTVNQPQHF
TRBV5-8	TRBJ1-2	CASSSQTGGSYGYTF
TRBV5-8	TRBJ1-6	CASSPVSPLHF
TRBV2	TRBJ2-1	CARERGLRYNEQFF
TRBV19	TRBJ2-7	CASSSSGRAYEQYF
TRBV3-1/TRBV3-2	TRBJ1-3	CASSSGQGLYF
TRBV6-2/TRBV6-3	TRBJ2-1	CASSYLGGAYNEQFF
TRBV18	TRBJ2-1	CASSPGLGNNEQFF
TRBV7-9	TRBJ1-2	CASSLADRGSSGYTF
TRBV18	TRBJ1-6	CASSSNSPLAGGSPLHF
TRBV5-1	TRBJ2-7	CASSPLKTGGGRGEQYF
TRBV7-9	TRBJ2-5	CASSLNPAGTQYF
TRBV19	TRBJ1-2	CASSLGLNYGYTF
TRBV4-1	TRBJ2-7	CASSRKTSGGYEQYF
TRBV7-9	TRBJ2-7	CASSPSGGNEQYF
TRBV30	TRBJ2-7	CAWSRGTGLYEQYF
TRBV24-1	TRBJ2-1	CATSDLAGATYNEQFF
TRBV20-1	TRBJ2-7	CSARDGGDLLF
TRBV3-1/TRBV3-2	TRBJ1-6	CASSQETGGTLGSPLHF